This passage covers 20 T cell receptor beta chains from one sample sequenced in a study of radiotherapy plus CTLA-4 blockade in lung cancer. Sequencing used immunoSEQ multiplex PCR; TCRdb keeps in-frame clones, though not all of them. This table holds 25,000 to 40,000 clones, approximately 70% found once. Source: peripheral blood, taken from a patient treated with radiotherapy plus ipilimumab. Source of these receptors: a human donor with non-small cell lung cancer who had stable disease on radiotherapy plus ipilimumab.

The chain recombines TRBV5-4 with TRBJ2-5; possible D gene TRBD1, 6 bases. The V end lost 0 bases, the J end lost 5 bases, and 14 bases lay between the germline ends. The germline CDR1 and CDR2 sequences are SGHNT and YYREEE (reference sequence). CDR3 length: 15 amino acids. CDR3 sequence reads: CASSLEGTRGETQYF. The CDR3 DNA reads as TGTGCCAGCAGCTTGGAGGGGACGAGGGGGGAGACCCAGTACTTC.

This chain connects TRBV19 to TRBJ2-1; 16 nucleotides align to TRBD2. Losses at the gene ends were 2 bases for V and 9 bases for J; bases not matched to a gene: 4. Per germline, CDR1 LNHDA and CDR2 SQIVND (reference sequence). The CDR3 is made up of 16 amino acids. CDR3 nucleotides: TGTGCCAGTAGTATAAGGGGGACTAGCGGGAGGGCTGAGCAGTTCTTC. Translating it yields CASSIRGTSGRAEQFF.

The chain is built from TRBV5-5 and TRBJ2-2; tentatively, D is TRBD1 or TRBD2 (5 bases each). CDR3 length equals 14 residues. The germline CDR1 and CDR2 sequences are SGHKS and YYEKEE (reference sequence). Trimming cost V 3 bases and J 4 bases, with 10 bases left between them. The CDR3 here is CASSWDLRTGELFF. In DNA form, the CDR3 reads TGTGCCAGCAGCTGGGACCTACGCACCGGGGAGCTGTTTTTT.

This clone was recorded only once. This chain joins TRBV29-1 and TRBJ1-2; no clear D gene. CDR3 length: 11 amino acids. In germline, CDR1 is SQVTM, CDR2 ANQGSEA. Deletions cut 3 bases from V and 1 base from J, with 3 bases between. CDR3 sequence reads: CSVDINYGYTF. The CDR3 coding sequence is TGCAGCGTTGATATTAACTATGGCTACACCTTC.

In DNA, the CDR3 is TGTGCCAGCAGTGAAGACAGGTTACCTCTATTGAATGAGCAGTTCTTC. Translation: CASSEDRLPLLNEQFF. V is TRBV2 and J is TRBJ2-1; tentatively, D is TRBD1 (5 bases). The CDR3 runs to 16 residues. Trimming took off 1 base at V and 7 bases at J, with 17 bases between the two ends. Germline V CDR1 and CDR2: SNHLY, FYNNEI.

A few counts support this clone. The rearrangement uses TRBV18 and TRBJ2-7, with TRBD1 as a possible D gene (5 bases). Looked up from germline, CDR1 is KGHSH and CDR2 is LQKENI. V was trimmed by 3 bases and J by 6 bases, leaving 21 bases between them. The CDR3 length is 16 residues. The CDR3 is CASSPRSVQGGGEQYF. The CDR3 DNA is TGTGCCAGCTCACCGAGGAGTGTCCAGGGCGGCGGCGAGCAGTACTTC.

V is TRBV5-1 and J is TRBJ1-3; 7 bases align to TRBD1. The CDR3 extends over 16 amino acids. V lost 4 bases to trimming and J lost 3 bases; unmatched junction nucleotides: 10. Germline CDR1 SGHRS, CDR2 YFSETQ. The CDR3 DNA reads TGCGCCAGCAGCCCTGACAGGGTCGGTTATGGAAACACCATATATTTT. Its translation is CASSPDRVGYGNTIYF.

The chain is built from TRBV28 and TRBJ1-4; the D gene is possibly TRBD1 (5 bases). The CDR3 has 13 amino acids. In germline, CDR1 is MDHEN, CDR2 SYDVKM. Trimming pared 10 bases from V and 10 bases from J, leaving 19 bases between. The CDR3 loop reads CATQSGTPRKLFF. The DNA of the CDR3 is TGTGCCACCCAGTCCGGGACTCCGCGAAAACTGTTTTTT.

The chain employs TRBV11-3 and TRBJ2-3; D remains unclear. The CDR3 loop spans 12 amino acids. The germline CDR1 and CDR2 sequences are SGHNT and YENEEA. Trimming shortened V by 5 bases and J by 1 base, and 4 bases separated the two germline ends. In nucleotides, the CDR3 is TGTGCCAGCAGCACCCGCACAGATACGCAGTATTTT. Residues: CASSTRTDTQYF.

The chain employs TRBV5-1 and TRBJ2-1; the D gene is possibly TRBD2 (6 bases). CDR1 and CDR2 from the germline V gene are SGHRS and YFSETQ. The CDR3 has 15 amino acids. V lost 7 bases and J 1 base, leaving 15 bases between the germline ends. CDR3 sequence: CASRRGGTSYNEQFF. The CDR3 DNA sequence: TGCGCCAGCCGGAGGGGCGGGACTTCCTACAATGAGCAGTTCTTC.

The V and J genes are TRBV7-2 and TRBJ1-4; possibly TRBD1 for D (5 bases). Trimming pared 3 bases from V and 6 bases from J, leaving 14 bases between. The CDR3 length is 15 residues. Looked up from germline, CDR1 is SGHTA and CDR2 is FQGNSA. CDR3 in DNA: TGTGCCAGCAGCTTTGAGGGGATGTCGTATGAAAAACTGTTTTTT. This encodes CASSFEGMSYEKLFF.

The chain is built from TRBV6-5 and TRBJ1-4; no clear D. This CDR3 region has 15 residues. V shed 2 bases and J shed 1 base, with 8 bases lying between them. Germline values: CDR1 MNHEY, CDR2 SVGAGI. CDR3: CASSYGRRTNEKLFF. The CDR3 region has the DNA TGTGCCAGCAGTTACGGGAGGAGAACTAATGAAAAACTGTTTTTT.

The rearrangement uses TRBV18 and TRBJ2-5; D might be TRBD1 or TRBD2, each matching 5 bases. V lost 3 bases to trimming and J lost 4 bases, with 24 bases between them. The CDR3 contains 18 residues. CDR1 is KGHSH, CDR2 LQKENI, per germline. The CDR3 sequence: CASSPLPGGGRSLETQYF. The CDR3, as DNA: TGTGCCAGCTCACCCCTACCTGGGGGTGGGCGGTCGTTAGAGACCCAGTACTTC. The full variable domain, in which reference TRBV18 and TRBJ2-5 provide the parts outside the CDR3, is NAGVMQNPRHLVRRRGQEARLRCSPMKGHSHVYWYRQLPEEGLKFMVYLQKENIIDESGMPKERFSAEFPKEGPSILRIQQVVRGDSAAYFCASSPLPGGGRSLETQYFGPGTRLLVL.

Concerning this clone itself: The junction does not match germline at one end; this may be a read error. Other nucleotide sequences from this sample produce the same CDR3. The chain employs TRBV2 and TRBJ1-5, with D possibly TRBD1 on 5 matching bases. This CDR3 is 16 amino acids long. The germline V gene encodes CDR1 SNHLY and CDR2 FYNNEI. For the CDR3, the DNA is TGTGCCAGCAGTGAAGGGGGGAGGGGCCGAGACCAGCCCCAGCACTTT. It is translated as CASSEGGRGRDQPQHF.

V and J are TRBV11-2 and TRBJ2-7; TRBD1 is a possible D gene (5 bases). The V gene's germline CDR1 is SGHAT and CDR2 FQNNGV. Trimming pared 5 bases from V and 4 bases from J, leaving 18 bases between. CDR3 length: 15 residues. The CDR3: CASSLFSGNWYEQYF. CDR3 DNA: TGTGCCAGCAGCCTTTTTTCAGGGAACTGGTACGAGCAGTACTTC.

The gene calls are TRBV6-1 and TRBJ1-2; the D is unclear. The germline CDR1 and CDR2 sequences are MNHNS and SASEGT. The CDR3 loop spans 17 amino acids. V lost 3 bases to trimming and J lost 5 bases, with 22 bases between them. Written as DNA, the CDR3 is TGTGCCAGCAGTGATGGGTCCCGGTTAGCAGGCCTATATGGCTACACCTTC. As protein: CASSDGSRLAGLYGYTF.

J is TRBJ2-7 and V is TRBV4-3; D is perhaps TRBD2 (5 bases). Germline loops: CDR1 LGHNA, CDR2 YSLEER. CDR3 size: 14 residues. V lost 1 base and J lost 5, with 12 bases in between. The CDR3 loop reads CASSQGLRSDEQYF. CDR3 in DNA: TGCGCCAGCAGCCAAGGTCTCCGTAGCGACGAGCAGTACTTC.

This CDR3 is CASSGGAVNTGELFF. CDR3 DNA sequence: TGTGCCAGCAGTGGAGGAGCAGTGAACACCGGGGAGCTGTTTTTT. This chain connects TRBV6-1 to TRBJ2-2; D is unclear. V was clipped by 4 bases and J by 1 base, with 10 bases between them. CDR1 is MNHNS and CDR2 is SASEGT in the germline V gene. This CDR3 has 15 residues.

The V call is TRBV19, the J call TRBJ2-1, with D unresolved. Germline V gives CDR1 LNHDA, CDR2 SQIVND (reference sequence). The length of the CDR3 is 15 residues. Trimming stripped 3 bases from V and 7 bases from J, with 16 bases between. CDR3 amino acids: CASSIGLPLGNEQFF. CDR3 nucleotide sequence: TGTGCCAGTAGTATTGGCCTTCCGTTGGGGAATGAGCAGTTCTTC.

The genes are TRBV4-2 and TRBJ2-2, with 7 bases aligning to TRBD2. The CDR3 totals 14 residues. Germline CDR1 is LGHNA and CDR2 is YNFKEQ. V lost 0 bases and J lost 5; bases outside the gene matches: 0. The CDR3 DNA reads TGTGCCAGCAGCCAAGAGCGGGAGACCGGGGAGCTGTTTTTT. This encodes CASSQERETGELFF.